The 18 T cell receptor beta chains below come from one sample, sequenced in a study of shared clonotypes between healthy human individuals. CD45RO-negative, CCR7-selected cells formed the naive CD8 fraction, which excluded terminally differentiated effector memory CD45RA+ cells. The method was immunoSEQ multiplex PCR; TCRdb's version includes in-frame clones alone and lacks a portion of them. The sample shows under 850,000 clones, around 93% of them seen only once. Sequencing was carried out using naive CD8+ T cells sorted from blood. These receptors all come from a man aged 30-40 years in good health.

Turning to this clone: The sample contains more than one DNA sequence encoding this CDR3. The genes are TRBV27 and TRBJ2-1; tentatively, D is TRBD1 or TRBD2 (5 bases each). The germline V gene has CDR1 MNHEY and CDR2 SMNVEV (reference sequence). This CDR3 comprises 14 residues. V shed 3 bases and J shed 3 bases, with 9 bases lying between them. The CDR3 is CASSFGTYYNEQFF. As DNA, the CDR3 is TGTGCCAGCAGTTTCGGGACGTACTACAATGAGCAGTTCTTC.

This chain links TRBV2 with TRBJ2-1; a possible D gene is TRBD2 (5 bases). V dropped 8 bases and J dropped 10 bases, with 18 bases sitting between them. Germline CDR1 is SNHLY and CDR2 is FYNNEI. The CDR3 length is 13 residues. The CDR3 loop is CASALNWGAEQFF. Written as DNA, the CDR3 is TGTGCCAGCGCGCTAAATTGGGGAGCGGAGCAGTTCTTC.

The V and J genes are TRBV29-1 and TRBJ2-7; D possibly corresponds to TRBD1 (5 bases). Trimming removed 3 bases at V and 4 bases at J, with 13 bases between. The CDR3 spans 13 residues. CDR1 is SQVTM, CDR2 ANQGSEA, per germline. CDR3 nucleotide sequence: TGCAGCGTTGAGAGTCCCCAGGGTTACGAGCAGTACTTC. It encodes CSVESPQGYEQYF.

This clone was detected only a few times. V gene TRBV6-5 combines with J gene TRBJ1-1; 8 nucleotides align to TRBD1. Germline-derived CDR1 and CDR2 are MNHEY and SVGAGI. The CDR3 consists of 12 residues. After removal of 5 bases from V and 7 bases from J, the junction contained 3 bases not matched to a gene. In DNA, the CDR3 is TGTGCCAGCAGTCGACAGGGGAGTGAAGCTTTCTTT. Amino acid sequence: CASSRQGSEAFF.

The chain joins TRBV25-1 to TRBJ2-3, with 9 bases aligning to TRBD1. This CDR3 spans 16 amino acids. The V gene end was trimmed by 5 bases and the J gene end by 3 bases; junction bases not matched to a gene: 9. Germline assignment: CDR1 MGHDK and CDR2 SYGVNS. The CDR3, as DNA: TGTGCCAGCAGTCCGGTCGAGACAGGGGGTACAGATACGCAGTATTTT. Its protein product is CASSPVETGGTDTQYF.

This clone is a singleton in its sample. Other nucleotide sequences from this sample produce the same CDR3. The chain's CDR3 is CASRTGSSYEQYF. CDR3 bases: TGCGCCAGTCGAACAGGGAGTTCCTACGAGCAGTACTTC. V and J are TRBV5-1 and TRBJ2-7, with a tentative D call TRBD1 (6 bases). The CDR3 is 13 residues long. The germline V and J ends were trimmed by 8 bases and 1 base, with 13 bases remaining between them. Germline V gene sequence: CDR1 SGHRS, CDR2 YFSETQ.

CDR3 nucleotide sequence: TGCGCCAGCAGCCAAAGCGGGGTTACTCTGGGCGATGAGCAGTTCTTC. Residues: CASSQSGVTLGDEQFF. The chain combines TRBV10-2 with TRBJ2-1; 7 bases agree with TRBD2. The CDR3 loop spans 16 amino acids. V shed 6 bases, J shed 8 bases, and the junction held 16 bases outside the gene matches. Per germline, CDR1 WSHSY and CDR2 SAAADI.

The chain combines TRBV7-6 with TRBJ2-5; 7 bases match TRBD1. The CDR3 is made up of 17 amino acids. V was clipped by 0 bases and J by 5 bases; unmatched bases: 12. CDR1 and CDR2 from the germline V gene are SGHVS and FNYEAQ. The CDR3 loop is CASSLAPGQRPGETQYF. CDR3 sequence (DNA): TGTGCCAGCAGCTTAGCACCGGGACAGCGTCCTGGCGAGACCCAGTACTTC.

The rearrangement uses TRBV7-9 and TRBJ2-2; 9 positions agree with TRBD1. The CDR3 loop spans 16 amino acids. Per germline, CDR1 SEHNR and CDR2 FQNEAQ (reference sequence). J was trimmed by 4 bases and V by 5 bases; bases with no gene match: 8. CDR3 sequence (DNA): TGTGCCAGCAGCCCAGCCGGGACAGGGTTCACCGGGGAGCTGTTTTTT. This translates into CASSPAGTGFTGELFF. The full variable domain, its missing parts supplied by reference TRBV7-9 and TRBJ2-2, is DTGVSQNPRHKITKRGQNVTFRCDPISEHNRLYWYRQTLGQGPEFLTYFQNEAQLEKSRLLSDRFSAERPKGSFSTLEIQRTEQGDSAMYLCASSPAGTGFTGELFFGEGSRLTVL.

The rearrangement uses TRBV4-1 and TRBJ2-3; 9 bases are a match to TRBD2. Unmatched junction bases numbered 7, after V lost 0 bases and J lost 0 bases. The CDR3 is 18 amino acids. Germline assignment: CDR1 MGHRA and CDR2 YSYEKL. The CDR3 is CASSQESLLAGSTDTQYF. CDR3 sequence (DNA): TGCGCCAGCAGCCAAGAAAGCCTACTAGCGGGTAGCACAGATACGCAGTATTTT.

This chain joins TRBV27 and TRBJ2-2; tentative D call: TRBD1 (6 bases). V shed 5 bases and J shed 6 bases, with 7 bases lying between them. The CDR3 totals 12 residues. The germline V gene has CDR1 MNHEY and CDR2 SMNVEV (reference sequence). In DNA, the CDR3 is TGTGCCAGCAGTACAGGGTCCGGGGAGCTGTTTTTT. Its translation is CASSTGSGELFF.

CDR3 amino acids: CASSQGWGAYEQYF. The CDR3 DNA is TGCGCCAGCAGCCAAGGCTGGGGGGCCTACGAGCAGTACTTC. This chain connects TRBV4-3 to TRBJ2-7; D is perhaps TRBD2 (6 bases). V gave up 1 base and J gave up 2 bases, with 9 bases separating them. The germline CDR1 and CDR2 sequences are LGHNA and YSLEER. This CDR3 comprises 14 residues.

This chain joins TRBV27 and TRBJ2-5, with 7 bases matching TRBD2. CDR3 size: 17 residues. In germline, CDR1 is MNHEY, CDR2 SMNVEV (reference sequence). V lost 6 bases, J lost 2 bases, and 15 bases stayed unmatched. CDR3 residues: CASSRWGGLKYQETQYF. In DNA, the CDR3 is TGTGCCAGCAGCCGATGGGGGGGACTCAAATATCAAGAGACCCAGTACTTC.

As DNA, the CDR3 is TGTGCCAGCAGTTACGTGGGGGAGCTCGAGTCCAATGAGCAGTTCTTC. This encodes CASSYVGELESNEQFF. The chain recombines TRBV6-5 with TRBJ2-1; D could derive from TRBD1 or TRBD2 (5 bases each). Germline values: CDR1 MNHEY, CDR2 SVGAGI. The CDR3 runs to 16 residues. V was trimmed by 2 bases and J by 6 bases, leaving 17 bases between them.

CDR3 sequence reads: CATSGGGGINEQFF. In DNA, the CDR3 is TGTGCCACCTCGGGGGGTGGCGGGATAAATGAGCAGTTCTTC. The chain carries TRBV10-3 and TRBJ2-1; 7 bases are a match to TRBD2. The germline CDR1 and CDR2 sequences are ENHRY and SYGVKD. This CDR3 has 14 amino acids. Trimming took 10 bases from V and 7 from J; bases not matched to a gene: 13.

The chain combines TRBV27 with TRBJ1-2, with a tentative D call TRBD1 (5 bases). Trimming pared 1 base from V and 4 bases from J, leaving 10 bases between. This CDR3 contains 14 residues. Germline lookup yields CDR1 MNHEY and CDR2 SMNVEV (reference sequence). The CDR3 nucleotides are TGTGCCAGCAGTTTATTGGGGGATGGCTATGGCTACACCTTC. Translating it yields CASSLLGDGYGYTF.

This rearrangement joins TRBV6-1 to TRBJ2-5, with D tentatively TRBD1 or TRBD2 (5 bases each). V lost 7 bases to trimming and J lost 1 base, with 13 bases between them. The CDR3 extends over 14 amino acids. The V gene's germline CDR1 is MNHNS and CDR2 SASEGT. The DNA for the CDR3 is TGTGCCAGCACCCTAAGGGACCGCCAAGAGACCCAGTACTTC. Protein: CASTLRDRQETQYF.

The DNA for the CDR3 is TGTGCCAGCAGCTTAGCGGGAAACGTCTACAATGAGCAGTTCTTC. This translates into CASSLAGNVYNEQFF. The genes are TRBV13 and TRBJ2-1, with D perhaps matching TRBD2 (5 bases). CDR3 length: 15 amino acids. Trimming cost V 1 base and J 3 bases, with 10 bases left between them. Germline V CDR1 and CDR2: PRHDT, FYEKMQ (reference sequence). Variable domain in full (rest from reference TRBV13 and TRBJ2-1): AAGVIQSPRHLIKEKRETATLKCYPIPRHDTVYWYQQGPGQDPQFLISFYEKMQSDKGSIPDRFSAQQFSDYHSELNMSSLELGDSALYFCASSLAGNVYNEQFFGPGTRLTVL.